The 7 T cell receptor beta chains given below trace back to one sample, sequenced in a study of blood T cell repertoires in COVID-19. Some clones are missing from TCRdb's copy, which holds only in-frame ones; the method was immunoSEQ multiplex PCR. Of roughly 230,000 clones in the sample, approximately 80% were seen once. Source material: peripheral blood. These receptors were taken from a man aged 35 to 55 with acute or convalescent COVID-19.

The chain uses TRBV7-2 and TRBJ2-7; 8 bases line up with TRBD1. V trimming: 5 bases; J trimming: 2 bases; junction bases outside the gene matches: 8. Germline values: CDR1 SGHTA, CDR2 FQGNSA. This CDR3 comprises 15 residues. The CDR3 reads CASSRWGQEPYEQYF. CDR3 nucleotide sequence: TGTGCCAGCAGCCGGTGGGGACAGGAGCCCTACGAGCAGTACTTC.

The chain recombines TRBV3-1 (or the pseudogene TRBV3-2) with TRBJ1-1; 8 bases line up with TRBD1. With V trimmed by 4 bases and J by 4 bases, 5 bases remained unmatched. CDR1 LGHDT and CDR2 YNNKEL come from the germline V gene (reference sequence). The CDR3 runs 14 residues. CDR3: CASSPKTGVTEAFF. The DNA of the CDR3 is TGTGCCAGCAGCCCGAAGACAGGGGTCACTGAAGCTTTCTTT.

Details on this clone: In the same sample, other DNA sequences code for this CDR3. The chain combines TRBV5-1 with TRBJ2-3; 9 nucleotides agree with TRBD1. With V trimmed by 4 bases and J by 3 bases, 6 bases remained unmatched. CDR3 length: 15 residues. In germline, CDR1 is SGHRS, CDR2 YFSETQ. CDR3 sequence (DNA): TGCGCCAGCAGCCTACAGGGGGCGGGTACAGATACGCAGTATTTT. This translates into CASSLQGAGTDTQYF. The whole variable domain, remainder taken from reference TRBV5-1 and TRBJ2-3, is KAGVTQTPRYLIKTRGQQVTLSCSPISGHRSVSWYQQTPGQGLQFLFEYFSETQRNKGNFPGRFSGRQFSNSRSEMNVSTLELGDSALYLCASSLQGAGTDTQYFGPGTRLTVL.

The genes are TRBV28 and TRBJ1-2; D possibly corresponds to TRBD1 (6 bases). Germline CDR1 MDHEN, CDR2 SYDVKM. CDR3 length equals 12 residues. V lost 5 bases, J lost 5 bases, and 9 bases lay in between. The CDR3 reads CASSQQGYGYTF. CDR3 coding DNA: TGTGCCAGCAGTCAACAGGGATATGGCTACACCTTC.

This chain joins TRBV2 and TRBJ2-3; 8 nucleotides align to TRBD2. After removal of 6 bases from V and 4 bases from J, the junction contained 9 bases not matched to a gene. This CDR3 region has 15 residues. The germline gives CDR1 SNHLY, CDR2 FYNNEI. In nucleotides, the CDR3 is TGTGCCAGCAGGAACCGAGCGGGAGCACCAGATACGCAGTATTTT. It encodes CASRNRAGAPDTQYF.

This chain's CDR3 is CASSQGVAGYEQYF. The CDR3 DNA follows: TGTGCCAGCAGCCAAGGCGTAGCGGGGTACGAGCAGTACTTC. This chain links TRBV3-1 (or the pseudogene TRBV3-2) with TRBJ2-7; TRBD2 matches at 8 bases. CDR1 is LGHDT and CDR2 is YNNKEL in the germline V gene (reference sequence). Losses at the gene ends were 1 base for V and 4 bases for J; bases not matched to a gene: 3. The CDR3 runs to 14 residues.

This clone appeared once. The chain is built from TRBV11-2 and TRBJ2-3; 11 bases are a match to TRBD2. The CDR3 covers 16 residues. Germline V CDR1 and CDR2: SGHAT, FQNNGV. V shed 0 bases, J shed 7 bases, and the junction held 6 bases outside the gene matches. In DNA, the CDR3 is TGTGCCAGCAGCTTAGAACTAGCGGGAGTTTTTAATACGCAGTATTTT. This encodes CASSLELAGVFNTQYF.